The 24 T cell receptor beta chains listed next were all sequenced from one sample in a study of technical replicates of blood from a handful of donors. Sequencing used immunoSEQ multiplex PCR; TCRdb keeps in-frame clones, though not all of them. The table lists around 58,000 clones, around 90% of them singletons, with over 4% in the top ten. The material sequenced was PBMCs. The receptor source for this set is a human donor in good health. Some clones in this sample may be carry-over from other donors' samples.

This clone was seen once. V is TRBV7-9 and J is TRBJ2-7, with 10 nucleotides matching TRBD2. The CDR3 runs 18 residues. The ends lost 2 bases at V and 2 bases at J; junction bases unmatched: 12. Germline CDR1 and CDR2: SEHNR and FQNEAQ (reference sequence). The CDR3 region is CASSLRASGGLYPYEQYF. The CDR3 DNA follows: TGTGCCAGCAGCTTAAGGGCTAGCGGGGGATTGTATCCCTACGAGCAGTACTTC. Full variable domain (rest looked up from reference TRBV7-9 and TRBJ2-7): DTGVSQNPRHKITKRGQNVTFRCDPISEHNRLYWYRQTLGQGPEFLTYFQNEAQLEKSRLLSDRFSAERPKGSFSTLEIQRTEQGDSAMYLCASSLRASGGLYPYEQYFGPGTRLTVT.

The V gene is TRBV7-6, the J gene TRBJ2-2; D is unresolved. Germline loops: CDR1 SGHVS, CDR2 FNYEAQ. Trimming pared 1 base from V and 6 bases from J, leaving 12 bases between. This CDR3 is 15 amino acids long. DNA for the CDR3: TGTGCCAGCAGCTTAGTTTCCGGTTCCGCCGGGGAGCTGTTTTTT. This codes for CASSLVSGSAGELFF.

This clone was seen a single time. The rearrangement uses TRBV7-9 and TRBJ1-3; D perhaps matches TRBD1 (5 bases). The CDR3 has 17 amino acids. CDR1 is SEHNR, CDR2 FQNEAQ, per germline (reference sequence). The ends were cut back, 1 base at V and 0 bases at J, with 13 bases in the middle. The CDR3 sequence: CASSLGGSGGSGNTIYF. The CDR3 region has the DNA TGTGCCAGCAGCTTAGGTGGTTCGGGGGGCTCTGGAAACACCATATATTTT.

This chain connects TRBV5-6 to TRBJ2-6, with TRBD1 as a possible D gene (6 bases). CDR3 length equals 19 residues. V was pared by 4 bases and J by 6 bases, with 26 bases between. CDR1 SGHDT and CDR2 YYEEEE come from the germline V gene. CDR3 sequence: CASSAPGTTGRMLANVLTF. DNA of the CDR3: TGTGCCAGCAGCGCCCCCGGGACAACCGGTCGGATGTTGGCCAACGTCCTGACTTTC.

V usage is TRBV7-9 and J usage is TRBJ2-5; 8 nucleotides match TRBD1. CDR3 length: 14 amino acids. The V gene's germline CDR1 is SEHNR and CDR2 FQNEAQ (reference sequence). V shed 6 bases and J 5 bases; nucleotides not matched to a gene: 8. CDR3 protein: CASSLVQGVETQYF. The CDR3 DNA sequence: TGTGCCAGCAGTCTAGTACAGGGGGTTGAGACCCAGTACTTC.

DNA for the CDR3: TGCGCCAGCAGCCATGGACAGGGGACGTCCTATGGCTACACCTTC. Its translation: CASSHGQGTSYGYTF. The V call is TRBV5-1, the J call TRBJ1-2; 9 positions agree with TRBD1. Germline CDR1 and CDR2: SGHRS and YFSETQ. This CDR3 spans 15 amino acids. V gave up 4 bases and J gave up 4 bases; unmatched junction bases: 8.

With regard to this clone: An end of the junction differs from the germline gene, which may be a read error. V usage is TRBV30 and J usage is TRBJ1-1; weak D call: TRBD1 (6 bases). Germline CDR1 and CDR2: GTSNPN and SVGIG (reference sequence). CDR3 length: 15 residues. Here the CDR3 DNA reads TGTGCCTGGAGTCCCCCCCGGGGGGGCGGCACTGAGGCTTTCTTT. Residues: CAWSPPRGGGTEAFF.

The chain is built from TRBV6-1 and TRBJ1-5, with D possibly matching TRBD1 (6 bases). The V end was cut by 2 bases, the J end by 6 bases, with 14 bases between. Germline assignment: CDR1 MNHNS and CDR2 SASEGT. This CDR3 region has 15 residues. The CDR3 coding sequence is TGTGCCAGCAGTGAATCGGCAGGGGTAAGTCAGCCCCAGCATTTT. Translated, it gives CASSESAGVSQPQHF.

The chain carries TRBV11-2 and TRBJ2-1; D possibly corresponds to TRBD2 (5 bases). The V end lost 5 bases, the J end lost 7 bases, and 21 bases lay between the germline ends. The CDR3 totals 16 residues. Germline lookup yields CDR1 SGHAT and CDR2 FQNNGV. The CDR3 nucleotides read TGTGCCAGCAGCCGAGGGTCCACGTGGCTGCGAAATGAGCAGTTCTTC. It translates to CASSRGSTWLRNEQFF.

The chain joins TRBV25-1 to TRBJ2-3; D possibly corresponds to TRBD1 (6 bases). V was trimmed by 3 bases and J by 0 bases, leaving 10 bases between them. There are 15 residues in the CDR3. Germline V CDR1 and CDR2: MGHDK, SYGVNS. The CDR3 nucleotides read TGTGCCAGCAGTGATTTCACAGGGAGCACAGATACGCAGTATTTT. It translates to CASSDFTGSTDTQYF.

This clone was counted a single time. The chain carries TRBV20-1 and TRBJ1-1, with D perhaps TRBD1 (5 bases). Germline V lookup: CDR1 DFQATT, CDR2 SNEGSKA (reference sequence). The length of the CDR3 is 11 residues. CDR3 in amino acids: CRAFGGTEAFF. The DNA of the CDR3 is TGCAGAGCGTTCGGGGGCACTGAAGCTTTCTTT.

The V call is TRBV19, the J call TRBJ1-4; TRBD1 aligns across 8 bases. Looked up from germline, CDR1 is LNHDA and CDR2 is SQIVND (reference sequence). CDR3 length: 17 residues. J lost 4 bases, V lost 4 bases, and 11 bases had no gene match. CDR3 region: CASSNLAGGAHNEKLFF. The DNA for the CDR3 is TGTGCCAGTAGTAACTTAGCAGGGGGCGCCCATAATGAAAAACTGTTTTTT.

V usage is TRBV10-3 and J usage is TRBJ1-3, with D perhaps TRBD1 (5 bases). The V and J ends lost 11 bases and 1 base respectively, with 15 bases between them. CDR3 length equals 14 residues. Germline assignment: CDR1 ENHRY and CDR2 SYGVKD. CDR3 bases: TGTGCCGCCGGGACTTATTGGTCTGGAAACACCATATATTTT. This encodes CAAGTYWSGNTIYF.

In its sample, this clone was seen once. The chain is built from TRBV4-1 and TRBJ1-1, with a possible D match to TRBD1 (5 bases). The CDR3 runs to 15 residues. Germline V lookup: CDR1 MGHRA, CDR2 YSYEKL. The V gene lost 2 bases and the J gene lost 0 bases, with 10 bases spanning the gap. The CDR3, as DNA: TGCGCCAGCAGCCAAAGCGGGGGTATGAACACTGAAGCTTTCTTT. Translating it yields CASSQSGGMNTEAFF.

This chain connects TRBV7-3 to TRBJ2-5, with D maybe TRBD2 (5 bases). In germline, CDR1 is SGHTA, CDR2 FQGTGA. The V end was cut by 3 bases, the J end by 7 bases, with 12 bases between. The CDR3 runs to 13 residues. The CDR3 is CASSFGPEGTQYF. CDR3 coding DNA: TGTGCCAGCAGCTTCGGACCTGAGGGGACCCAGTACTTC.

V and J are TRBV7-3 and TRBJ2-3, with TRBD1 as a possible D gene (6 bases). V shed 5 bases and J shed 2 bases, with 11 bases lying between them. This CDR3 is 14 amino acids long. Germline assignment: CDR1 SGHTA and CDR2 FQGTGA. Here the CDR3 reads CASSQTGPTDTQYF. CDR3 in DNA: TGTGCCAGCAGCCAAACAGGGCCCACAGATACGCAGTATTTT.

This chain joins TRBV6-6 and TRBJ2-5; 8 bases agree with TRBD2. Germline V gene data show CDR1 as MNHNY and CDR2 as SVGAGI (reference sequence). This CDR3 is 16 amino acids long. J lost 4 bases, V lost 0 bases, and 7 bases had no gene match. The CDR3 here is CASSYSSWLAGETQYF. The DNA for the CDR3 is TGTGCCAGCAGTTACTCGTCCTGGCTAGCGGGAGAGACCCAGTACTTC.

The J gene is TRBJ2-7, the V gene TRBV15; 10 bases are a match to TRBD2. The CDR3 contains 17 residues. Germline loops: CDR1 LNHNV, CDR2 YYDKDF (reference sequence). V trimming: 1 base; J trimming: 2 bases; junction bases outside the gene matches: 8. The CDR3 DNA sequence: TGTGCCACCAGCAGAGGTAGCGGGGGGCGCCTCCCCTACGAGCAGTACTTC. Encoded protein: CATSRGSGGRLPYEQYF.

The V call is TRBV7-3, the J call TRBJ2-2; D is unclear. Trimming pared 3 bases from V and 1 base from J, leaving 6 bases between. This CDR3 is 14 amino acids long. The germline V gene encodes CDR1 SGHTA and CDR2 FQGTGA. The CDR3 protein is CASSFNRNTGELFF. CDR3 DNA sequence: TGTGCCAGCAGCTTCAACAGGAACACCGGGGAGCTGTTTTTT.

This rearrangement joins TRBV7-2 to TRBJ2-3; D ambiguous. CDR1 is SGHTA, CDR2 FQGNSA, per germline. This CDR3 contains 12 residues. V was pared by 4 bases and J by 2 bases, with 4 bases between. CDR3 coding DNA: TGTGCCAGCAGCTCGGTCACAGATACGCAGTATTTT. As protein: CASSSVTDTQYF.

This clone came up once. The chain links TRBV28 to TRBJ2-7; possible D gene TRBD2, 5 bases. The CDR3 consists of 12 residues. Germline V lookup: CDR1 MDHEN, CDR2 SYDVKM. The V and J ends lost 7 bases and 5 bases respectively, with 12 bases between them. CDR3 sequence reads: CASTDVGDEQYF. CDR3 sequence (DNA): TGTGCCAGCACTGATGTCGGGGACGAGCAGTACTTC. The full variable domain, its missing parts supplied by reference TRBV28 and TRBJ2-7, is DVKVTQSSRYLVKRTGEKVFLECVQDMDHENMFWYRQDPGLGLRLIYFSYDVKMKEKGDIPEGYSVSREKKERFSLILESASTNQTSMYLCASTDVGDEQYFGPGTRLTVT.

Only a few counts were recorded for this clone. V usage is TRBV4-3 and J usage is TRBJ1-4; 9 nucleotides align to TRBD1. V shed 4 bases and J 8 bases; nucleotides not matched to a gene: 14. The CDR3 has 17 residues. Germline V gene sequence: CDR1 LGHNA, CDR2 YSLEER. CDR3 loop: CASSLIGPGTGSEKLFF. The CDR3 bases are TGCGCCAGCAGCCTCATAGGTCCCGGGACAGGGTCCGAAAAACTGTTTTTT.

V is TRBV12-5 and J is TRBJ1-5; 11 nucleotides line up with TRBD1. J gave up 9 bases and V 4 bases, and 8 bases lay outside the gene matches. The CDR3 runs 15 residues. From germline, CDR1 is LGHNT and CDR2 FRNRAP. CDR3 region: CASGSIGTGGWPQHF. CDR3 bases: TGTGCTAGTGGTTCGATCGGGACAGGGGGGTGGCCCCAGCATTTT.

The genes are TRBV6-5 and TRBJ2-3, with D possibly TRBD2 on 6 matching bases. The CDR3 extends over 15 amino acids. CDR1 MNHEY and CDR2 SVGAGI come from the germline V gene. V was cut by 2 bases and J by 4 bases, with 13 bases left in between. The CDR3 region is CASSYGNRRADTQYF. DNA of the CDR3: TGTGCCAGCAGTTACGGCAACAGGAGGGCAGATACGCAGTATTTT.